This T cell receptor beta chain was obtained from a study of shared clonotypes between healthy human individuals. Overall study results and limits: Clonotypes shared by all four donors outscored non-shared clonotypes in generation probability.

Comments on this clone: As yet, its antigen is unknown.

Clones were sequenced by immunoSEQ multiplex PCR, and TCRdb holds only the in-frame ones, with some missing. Of 1.6 million or so clones listed, approximately 98.5% are singletons. Between the trimmed V and J ends, which lost 6 bases and 6 bases, there was a span of 13 bases. The V gene's germline CDR1 is SGHNT and CDR2 YENEEA. The CDR3 sequence is 13 residues long. The chain couples TRBV11-3 to TRBJ2-3; D uncertain. The sequence came from a man aged 25-45 years in good health. Input material: naive CD4+ T cells sorted from blood. Described subset: CD45RA+ positively selected. The CDR3 protein is CASSLSRVDTQYF. The CDR3 nucleotides are TGTGCCAGCAGTCTGAGTCGGGTGGATACGCAGTATTTT.